The rows below give T cell receptor beta chains drawn from one sample of a study of human T cells and chemical hapten exposure. TCRdb independently ran MiXCR on the RACE reads; one entry per CDR3 protein. The table lists approximately 74,000 distinct CDR3 sequences, 30% to 35% of them singletons. The source was whole blood, collected in connection with sensitization to the hapten diphenylcyclopropenone (DPC). These receptors all come from a man between 35 and 55 years old with alopecia areata. Some clones in this sample may be carry-over from other donors' samples. Both conserved end residues are part of each CDR3. Fields, in order: CDR3 DNA, CDR3 protein, D gene, V gene, J gene, clone size. A D gene is named only where the DNA matches it firmly. Clone size is not always given. Where it is, it says once, few, many or a class for expanded clones.

DNA: TGCAGCGCATCTACGGGGACAGGGGTGGGCTACGAGCAGTACTTC; CDR3: CSASTGTGVGYEQYF; D: TRBD1; V: TRBV29-1; J: TRBJ2-7; size: .
DNA: TGTGCCAGCAGTGAAGCAGGGGACTATGAAAAACTGTTTTTT; CDR3: CASSEAGDYEKLFF; D: .; V: TRBV2; J: TRBJ1-4; size: .
DNA: TGTGCCAGCAGTTACAGGCAGGCCATCTATGGCTACACCTTC; CDR3: CASSYRQAIYGYTF; D: .; V: TRBV6-5; J: TRBJ1-2; size: .
DNA: TGTGCCAGCAGCGGGTCCGGGACAGGGGCCCTCCGGGAGCAGTACTTC; CDR3: CASSGSGTGALREQYF; D: TRBD1; V: TRBV7-2; J: TRBJ2-7; size: few
DNA: TGTGCCAGCAGTGGGAAGGCCAGGGCGTCCACAGATACGCAGTATTTT; CDR3: CASSGKARASTDTQYF; D: .; V: TRBV2; J: TRBJ2-3; size: many
DNA: TGCAGCGTTGCGGGGCGGGTCTCTGGGGCCAACGTCCTGACTTTC; CDR3: CSVAGRVSGANVLTF; D: .; V: TRBV29-1; J: TRBJ2-6; size: .
DNA: TGTGCCAGCAGCTTTCCCGGACTAGCGGGAGGAGGTGAGCAGTTCTTC; CDR3: CASSFPGLAGGGEQFF; D: TRBD2; V: TRBV7-9; J: TRBJ2-1; size: .
DNA: TGTGCCAGCAGTTTTAGCGGGGGTCCCTACGAGCAGTACTTC; CDR3: CASSFSGGPYEQYF; D: TRBD2; V: TRBV28; J: TRBJ2-7; size: .
DNA: TGTGCCAGCCGACAGGGCGAGACCGGGGAGCTGTTTTTT; CDR3: CASRQGETGELFF; D: TRBD1; V: TRBV2; J: TRBJ2-2; size: .
DNA: TGTGCCAGCAGCCCGCGCAGTGATAGCAATCAGCCCCAGCATTTT; CDR3: CASSPRSDSNQPQHF; D: .; V: TRBV6-5; J: TRBJ1-5; size: once
DNA: TGCAGTGCTAGAGATAAGTCGAGGGGGGTGACAGATACGCAGTATTTT; CDR3: CSARDKSRGVTDTQYF; D: .; V: TRBV20-1; J: TRBJ2-3; size: .
DNA: TGCGCCAGCAGCCAAGTGCGGGGAGGCGGCAATCAGCCCCAGCATTTT; CDR3: CASSQVRGGGNQPQHF; D: .; V: TRBV4-1; J: TRBJ1-5; size: few
DNA: TGTGCCACCGCAGGGACCCTCGAGATAAATGAGCAGTTCTTC; CDR3: CATAGTLEINEQFF; D: .; V: TRBV7-9; J: TRBJ2-1; size: .
DNA: TGTGCCAGCAGCTTAGATCCCCCTAGCGGGAGGGGGATCCCCTACGAGCAGTACTTC; CDR3: CASSLDPPSGRGIPYEQYF; D: TRBD2; V: TRBV11-2; J: TRBJ2-7; size: .
DNA: TGTGCCAGCAGTACCAGTTTTGGACTAGCGGACACAGATACGCAGTATTTT; CDR3: CASSTSFGLADTDTQYF; D: TRBD2; V: TRBV12-3/TRBV12-4; J: TRBJ2-3; size: many
DNA: TGCGCCAGCAGCCGCGGTGTCGCGGAGGAGCATCAGCCCCAGCATTTT; CDR3: CASSRGVAEEHQPQHF; D: .; V: TRBV4-1; J: TRBJ1-5; size: few
DNA: TGTGCCAGCAGTTCCCCAGACAACATGAACACTGAAGCTTTCTTT; CDR3: CASSSPDNMNTEAFF; D: .; V: TRBV28; J: TRBJ1-1; size: .
DNA: TGCAGTGCTAGGTCAGGGCAGAATCAGCCCCAGCATTTT; CDR3: CSARSGQNQPQHF; D: .; V: TRBV20-1; J: TRBJ1-5; size: .
DNA: TGTGCCACCAGCAGTTTTGACAGTCCCCCGAACACCGGGGAGCTGTTTTTT; CDR3: CATSSFDSPPNTGELFF; D: .; V: TRBV15; J: TRBJ2-2; size: .
DNA: TGTGCCAGCAGCCAAACAGGGGACGGTCAGCCCCAGCATTTT; CDR3: CASSQTGDGQPQHF; D: TRBD1; V: TRBV7-9; J: TRBJ1-5; size: .
DNA: TGTGCCAGCAGTTTACGGTTCGACGAGCAGTACTTC; CDR3: CASSLRFDEQYF; D: .; V: TRBV12-3/TRBV12-4; J: TRBJ2-7; size: .
DNA: TGTGCCAGCAGCCATTTAGCGGGAGGCACAGATACGCAGTATTTT; CDR3: CASSHLAGGTDTQYF; D: TRBD2; V: TRBV3-1; J: TRBJ2-3; size: few
DNA: TGTGCCAGCAGTTACCGGGAACGGGCTTCCTACAATGAGCAGTTCTTC; CDR3: CASSYRERASYNEQFF; D: .; V: TRBV6-5; J: TRBJ2-1; size: .
DNA: TGTGCCAGCAGCTATCGACAGGGGGCCGACGAGCAGTACTTC; CDR3: CASSYRQGADEQYF; D: TRBD1; V: TRBV7-2; J: TRBJ2-7; size: .
DNA: TGTGCCAGTAGTAGCCTGGGGGCGGATACGCAGTATTTT; CDR3: CASSSLGADTQYF; D: .; V: TRBV19; J: TRBJ2-3; size: few
DNA: TGTGCCAGTAGTATAGCGCGGAGTAGCAATCAGCCCCAGCATTTT; CDR3: CASSIARSSNQPQHF; D: .; V: TRBV19; J: TRBJ1-5; size: few
DNA: TGTGCCAGCAGCTTGGGCCCGACAGGGCGGTACTTC; CDR3: CASSLGPTGRYF; D: TRBD1; V: TRBV5-6; J: TRBJ2-7; size: .
DNA: TGTGCCAGCAGCTTAGCGGGCGGGGTCGGAGCCAAAAACATTCAGTACTTC; CDR3: CASSLAGGVGAKNIQYF; D: .; V: TRBV7-9; J: TRBJ2-4; size: .
DNA: TGCAGTGCTAGACCCCGACAGGGTACCACTGAAGCTTTCTTT; CDR3: CSARPRQGTTEAFF; D: TRBD1; V: TRBV20-1; J: TRBJ1-1; size: few
DNA: TGTGCCAGCAGGCGGACAGGGTTAACTGAAGCTTTCTTT; CDR3: CASRRTGLTEAFF; D: TRBD1; V: TRBV2; J: TRBJ1-1; size: .
DNA: TGTGCCAGCAGCGCAGGTACCGGGACAGGGCCTGTAGAGACCCAGTACTTC; CDR3: CASSAGTGTGPVETQYF; D: TRBD1; V: TRBV28; J: TRBJ2-5; size: few
DNA: TGTGCCAGCAGGAACAGGGGAGGCACCTACGAGCAGTACTTC; CDR3: CASRNRGGTYEQYF; D: .; V: TRBV6-1; J: TRBJ2-7; size: many
DNA: TGCGCCAGCAAAACCGGGACAGGGGGATTAGGCACTGAAGCTTTCTTT; CDR3: CASKTGTGGLGTEAFF; D: TRBD1; V: TRBV4-3; J: TRBJ1-1; size: .
DNA: TGTGCCAGCATCTCCCTTTTAAAGGGAGGCGAGCAGTACTTC; CDR3: CASISLLKGGEQYF; D: .; V: TRBV28; J: TRBJ2-7; size: .
DNA: TGCGCCAGCAGCTTGGCCGGTCAGCCTCTAAGCATTCAGTACTTC; CDR3: CASSLAGQPLSIQYF; D: .; V: TRBV5-1; J: TRBJ2-4; size: .
DNA: TGTGCCATCAGTGAGGGTCCCCGGGCTAACTATGGCTACACCTTC; CDR3: CAISEGPRANYGYTF; D: .; V: TRBV10-3; J: TRBJ1-2; size: few
DNA: TGTGCCAGCAGGGGACAGGGGGCATTCGCTGAAGCTTTCTTT; CDR3: CASRGQGAFAEAFF; D: TRBD1; V: TRBV12-3/TRBV12-4; J: TRBJ1-1; size: few
DNA: TGCAGTGCTAGAGATAGTCAATGGGGACTCCACTATGGCTACACCTTC; CDR3: CSARDSQWGLHYGYTF; D: .; V: TRBV20-1; J: TRBJ1-2; size: few
DNA: TGTGCCACCAGCAGGGTGGACGAGAATCAGCCCCAGCATTTT; CDR3: CATSRVDENQPQHF; D: .; V: TRBV15; J: TRBJ1-5; size: .
DNA: TGCAGTGCTAGAGATTTTACCCAGGGGAAGGCCAAAAACATTCAGTACTTC; CDR3: CSARDFTQGKAKNIQYF; D: .; V: TRBV20-1; J: TRBJ2-4; size: .
DNA: TGTGCCAGCAGCTTAGCGGACAGCGGATCCCCCCGGGGGCAGTACTTC; CDR3: CASSLADSGSPRGQYF; D: .; V: TRBV7-6; J: TRBJ2-7; size: .
DNA: TGTGCCATCAGTGAGCTCATCCCTGGAATCTATGGCTACACCTTC; CDR3: CAISELIPGIYGYTF; D: .; V: TRBV10-3; J: TRBJ1-2; size: .
DNA: TGCAGTGCTAGAGATCGCGGGAGGGCCTTCACCGGGGAGCTGTTTTTT; CDR3: CSARDRGRAFTGELFF; D: TRBD2; V: TRBV20-1; J: TRBJ2-2; size: few
DNA: TGTGCCAGCGGACCGCCCCCAGGGCCCTCGGAAAAACTGTTTTTT; CDR3: CASGPPPGPSEKLFF; D: .; V: TRBV28; J: TRBJ1-4; size: few
DNA: TGTGCCAGCATTAGGGACAGGAACACTGAAGCTTTCTTT; CDR3: CASIRDRNTEAFF; D: TRBD1; V: TRBV2; J: TRBJ1-1; size: .
DNA: TGTGCCACCAGTGATTCCAAGGAACTAGCCAAAAACATTCAGTACTTC; CDR3: CATSDSKELAKNIQYF; D: .; V: TRBV24-1; J: TRBJ2-4; size: .
DNA: TGTGCCAGCAGTCCCGACAGGTCACCCAACACAGATACGCAGTATTTT; CDR3: CASSPDRSPNTDTQYF; D: .; V: TRBV12-3/TRBV12-4; J: TRBJ2-3; size: few
DNA: TGCAGCGGTTGGAGCGGGAGCCATGAGCAGTTCTTC; CDR3: CSGWSGSHEQFF; D: TRBD2; V: TRBV29-1; J: TRBJ2-1; size: .
DNA: TGTGCCAGCAGCTTGACAGGGGCGGGAGAATCACCCCTCCACTTT; CDR3: CASSLTGAGESPLHF; D: TRBD1; V: TRBV11-2; J: TRBJ1-6; size: .
DNA: TGTGCCAGCAGCTCCTATAGCGCCAATGAGCAGTTCTTC; CDR3: CASSSYSANEQFF; D: .; V: TRBV7-8; J: TRBJ2-1; size: .
DNA: TGTGCCAGCAGCATCCGTACTAGCTCAGGCACAGATACGCAGTATTTT; CDR3: CASSIRTSSGTDTQYF; D: .; V: TRBV7-8; J: TRBJ2-3; size: .
DNA: TGTGCCAGCAGCCAAGCCGACACTCTGCAGGGCTACACCTTC; CDR3: CASSQADTLQGYTF; D: .; V: TRBV4-2; J: TRBJ1-2; size: few
DNA: TGTGCCAGCAGCGTAGGACCGACCCAATCTTTGTTTTTT; CDR3: CASSVGPTQSLFF; D: .; V: TRBV7-9; J: TRBJ2-2; size: .
DNA: TGCAGTGCTATTCCACTAGCGGGGGTCTACGAGCAGTACTTC; CDR3: CSAIPLAGVYEQYF; D: TRBD2; V: TRBV20-1; J: TRBJ2-7; size: .
DNA: TGTGCCAGCAGTTTACCGGAGCGTAGCACCGGGGAGCTGTTTTTT; CDR3: CASSLPERSTGELFF; D: .; V: TRBV28; J: TRBJ2-2; size: many
DNA: TGCAGTGCCAAGATAGATGAGGAGGGAACACCCCTCCACTTT; CDR3: CSAKIDEEGTPLHF; D: .; V: TRBV20-1; J: TRBJ1-6; size: .
DNA: TGCGCCAGCAGCCGGGACAGGGCGAATCAGCCCCAGCATTTT; CDR3: CASSRDRANQPQHF; D: TRBD1; V: TRBV4-3; J: TRBJ1-5; size: few